This T cell receptor beta chain was identified during a study of cytomegalovirus exposure and HLA in healthy donors (dated by TCRdb to the late 2010s). With regard to the full study: According to an earlier analysis of several hundred of the donors, about 170 million T cells yielded 90 million to 130 million unique TCR beta sequences and approximately 300 Gb of sequence data. Across around 400 genotyped donors of the cohort, an average of approximately 240,000 unique TCR beta nucleotide sequences per donor were sequenced, and 15% to 20% of those sequences were non-productive. HLA typing included class I and class II loci at four-digit resolution. The number of typed donors differed by locus: about 620-640 for A, B, C, DRB1 and DQB1; 522 for DQA1; roughly 600 for DPA1; and around 490 for DPB1. Every discovery cohort repertoire had been produced on one sequencing platform. About 280 gigabases of sequencing data and approximately 85 million unique TCR sequences were included in an early release covering about 620 HLA-typed donors. The later analysis used no new phenotypic data to find candidate immune exposures, relying instead on TCR beta sequences and their occurrence across donors. Using immunosequencing, the study profiled T cell repertoires from about 650 subjects and related those repertoires to cytomegalovirus serostatus. Donor age, sex, ethnicity and CMV serostatus were collected together with the repertoire data. Along with the roughly 700-subject first cohort, a separate validation cohort of roughly 110 different subjects was used. Of the roughly 400 genotyped donors, about 84% fell in the genetic ancestry cluster associated with self-reported Caucasian donors. The study was designed to test whether signatures of past pathogen exposure could be identified by cataloging public T cell receptors. A later genetic analysis used genome-wide SNP genotypes for about three fifths of the roughly 700 donors, treating that subset as a discovery cohort. A later analysis re-analyzed previously published TCR beta repertoires from roughly 600 donors and added high-resolution HLA genotyping to study TCR occurrence patterns. To predict cytomegalovirus infection status, the study brought together high-throughput TCR immunosequencing, statistical association of individual TCRs with disease status, and machine learning. Roughly 5 DR-DQ haplotypes were handled as single units for association and clustering because linkage in the cohort was strong. An earlier analysis of fewer than 750 of the donors used high-throughput TCR beta sequencing to judge whether each TCR beta V gene segment behaved as functional or pseudogenic. Findings and caveats that apply to the study as a whole: The classifier was reported to diagnose cytomegalovirus status with high specificity and sensitivity in both the original cohort and the validation cohort. Broadly in line with IMGT annotations, most TCR beta V segments showed up in productive rearrangements about 87% or about 30% of the time in an earlier analysis of some 590 of the donors. A further reported finding was that TCR beta sequences accurately predicted the HLA-A and HLA-B alleles for most subjects in the first cohort. Because counts were too low, roughly 17 rarely observed V segments, including chromosome 9 orphons, were left out of the earlier analysis of 587 of the donors. According to a later analysis, most CMV-associated TCR beta chains appeared to be HLA-restricted, and the HLA associations seemed to be driven largely by CMV exposure. Most TCR sequences were observed very rarely across donors, whereas some public TCRs were present in many individuals. At a false discovery rate of 0.05, a later analysis linked about 16,000 TCR beta sequences to specific HLA alleles. The presence/absence analyses assumed that sequencing depth was roughly uniform across donors, and that assumption may not be true. Assigning TCR associations to individual alleles was difficult when HLA alleles, especially DR and DQ, strongly co-occurred. A cluster of highly shared sequence variants was judged likely to represent a technical artifact of the sequencing pipeline. Some IMGT-functional V segments, including TRBV6-2 and TRBV6-3, could not be distinguished by the 87-base-pair reads and were therefore excluded. HLA typing was unavailable for some donors at each locus, so association tests used only the typed subset. In the study, approximately 160 TCR beta chains were listed as associated with cytomegalovirus. It was suggested by the authors that the approach could potentially be generalized to other disease states and immunological phenotypes. The only immune exposure information available for the cohort was CMV serostatus. Linkage disequilibrium might explain the correlated functional status among segregating V segments, but an unknown experimental factor could not be ruled out. Three of the identified cytomegalovirus-associated TCR beta chains were confirmed in vitro to be specific for cytomegalovirus antigens. In a later analysis, TCR association rates were found to vary across HLA loci, with the most associated TCRs seen for DRB1 alleles and the fewest for HLA-C alleles. A later analysis reported that several top co-occurrence clusters appeared linked to parvovirus B19, influenza, CMV and Epstein-Barr virus. In this cohort, only TCR beta chains were sequenced, and detectable features were limited by the absence of alpha or paired-chain data. In a later genetic analysis, a missense DCLRE1C variant was associated with V-gene and J-gene trimming of TCR beta chains, and the association was replicated in an independent cohort. A later analysis found that HLA-associated TCR beta chains were more clonally expanded and had lower generation probabilities than equally common non-associated chains. According to a later genetic analysis, donors in an Asian-associated ancestry cluster had fewer N-insertions in productive TCRs than the approximately 610-donor mean.

Note on this clone: This clone's antigen is unknown. Base qualities are not provided; no much larger clone lies one nucleotide away.

The library relied on the immunoSEQ multiplex PCR assay. The multiplex PCR relied on a mix of 60 forward primers for TCR Vbeta segments and 13 reverse primers for TCR Jbeta segments. Amplification of the CDR3 region of rearranged TCR beta genes was performed with a multiplex PCR assay on genomic DNA. Amplified TCR beta libraries were sequenced as 87-base-pair reads on the Illumina HiSeq System. The published analysis was carried out like this. Across the 500 to 700 repertoires, a later analysis counted roughly 84 million unique TCR beta chains, 9.5 million to 13 million of which were shared by at least two donors. Raw reads were error-corrected and collapsed into unique sequences by a nearest-neighbor algorithm in which closely related sequences were merged to remove PCR and sequencing errors. CDR3 sequences were aligned to IMGT reference sequences to assign V, D and J gene segments. For a sequence to be retained, a match of at least six nucleotides was required to both a V gene segment and a J gene segment. A rearrangement counted as productive if the CDR3 had no stop codons and remained in frame with V and J, and every other rearrangement counted as non-productive. Following IMGT convention, CDR3 was defined as the stretch from the second conserved V-encoded cysteine to the conserved J-encoded phenylalanine. Sequences without an unambiguous match to a single V gene segment were excluded from the earlier analysis of a few hundred of the donors. In an earlier analysis of roughly 600 of the donors, a V segment was called functional when productive rearrangements were above 56.7%, and segregating when the standard deviation between donors exceeded 5%. A statistical classification framework was developed to diagnose cytomegalovirus status using the catalog of TCR beta chain sequences. V and J gene assignment, in a later analysis, came from comparing TCR nucleotide sequences with IMGT/GENE-DB human TR gene sequences. A later analysis assigned CDR3 sequences and most-parsimonious VDJ recombination scenarios with the TCRdist pipeline. A later analysis defined each TCR beta chain by its CDR3 amino acid sequence plus V-gene family, and excluded reads lacking a unique V-gene family. In a later analysis, 450 to 600 highly shared, low-generation-probability nucleotide sequences were removed to address suspected cross-contamination and a sequencing artifact. A later analysis calculated a clonal expansion index for each public chain from normalized within-repertoire ranks of inferred template counts. A later analysis computed generation probabilities with a VDJ recombination model fitted to out-of-frame rearrangements, and checked the results against IGoR. In a later analysis, TCR-TCR, TCR-HLA and TCR-CMV co-occurrence was scored with hypergeometric tests, and a repertoire-size bias correction was applied to TCR pairs. In a later analysis, false discovery rates were estimated by permuting HLA or CMV assignments 20 times. In a later analysis, co-occurring TCRs were grouped using DBSCAN, with TCRdist sequence similarity added in when clustering inside HLA-allele-positive subsets. Repertoires with fewer than 30,000 or more than 120,000 public chains, plus five repertoires with anomalous nucleotide sharing, were excluded from co-occurrence clustering. TCRdb holds this immuneACCESS table with in-frame rearrangements only. Some clones are missing; in checked studies, unresolved V genes explain under half, and the rest has no known cause. V and J calls and clone size are those listed in that table; D and trimming were worked out from the DNA. Within this sample are around 160,000 clones, with around 73% of them counted one time only. More than 1.2% of the sample goes to the ten largest clones.

The cohort was made up of hundreds of healthy bone marrow donors. All cohort members were sampled while nominally healthy, although unrecorded immune exposures were likely present. The donor tested CMV seronegative and was one of the 352 seronegative cohort members. A peripheral blood sample was collected from each donor, and TCR beta sequencing was performed on peripheral blood mononuclear cells. Genomic DNA extraction from the blood cell samples was performed with the Qiagen DNeasy Blood Extraction Kit. CDR1 is given as MDHEN and CDR2 as SYDVKM, both from the germline V gene. The junction carries 13 bases between V and J, which are trimmed by 4 bases and 1 base respectively. Including the terminal cysteine and phenylalanine, the CDR3 comprises 15 residues. The read is trimmed to its CDR3 DNA, 45 bases read in frame from base 1.

Recombination linked TRBV28 to TRBJ1-1; no D gene is confidently identified. The sequenced sample was PBMCs. This receptor was obtained from a male donor in good health and CMV-seronegative. The bases read TGTGCCAGCAGTTCCCCCAAGCGGCCGAACACTGAAGCTTTCTTT. This is translated as CASSSPKRPNTEAFF.